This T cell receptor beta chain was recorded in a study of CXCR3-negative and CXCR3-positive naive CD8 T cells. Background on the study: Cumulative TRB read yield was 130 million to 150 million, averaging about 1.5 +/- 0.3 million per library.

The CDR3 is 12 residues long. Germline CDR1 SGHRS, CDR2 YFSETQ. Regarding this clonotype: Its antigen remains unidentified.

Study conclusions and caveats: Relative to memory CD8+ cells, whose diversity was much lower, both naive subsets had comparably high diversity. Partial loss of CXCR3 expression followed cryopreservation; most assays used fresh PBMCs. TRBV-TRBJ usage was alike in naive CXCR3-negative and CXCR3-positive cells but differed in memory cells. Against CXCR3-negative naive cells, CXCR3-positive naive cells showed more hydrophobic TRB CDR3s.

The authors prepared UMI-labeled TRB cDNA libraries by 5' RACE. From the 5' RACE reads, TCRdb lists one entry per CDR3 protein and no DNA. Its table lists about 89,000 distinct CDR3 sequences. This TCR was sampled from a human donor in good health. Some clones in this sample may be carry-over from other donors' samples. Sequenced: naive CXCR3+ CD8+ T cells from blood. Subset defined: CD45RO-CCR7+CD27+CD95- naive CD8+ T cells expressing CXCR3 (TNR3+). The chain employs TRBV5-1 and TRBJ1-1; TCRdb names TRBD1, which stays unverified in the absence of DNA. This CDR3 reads CASSLEGAEAFF.